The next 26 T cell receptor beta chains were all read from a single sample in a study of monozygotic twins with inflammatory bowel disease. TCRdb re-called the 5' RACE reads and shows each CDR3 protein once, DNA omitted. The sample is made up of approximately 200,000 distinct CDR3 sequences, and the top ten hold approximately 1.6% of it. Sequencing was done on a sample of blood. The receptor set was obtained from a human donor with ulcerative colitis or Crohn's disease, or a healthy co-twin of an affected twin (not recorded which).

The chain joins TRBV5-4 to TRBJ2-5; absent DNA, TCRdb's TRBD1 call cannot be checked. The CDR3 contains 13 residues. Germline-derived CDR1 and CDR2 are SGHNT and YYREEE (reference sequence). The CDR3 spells CATRGRTQETQYF.

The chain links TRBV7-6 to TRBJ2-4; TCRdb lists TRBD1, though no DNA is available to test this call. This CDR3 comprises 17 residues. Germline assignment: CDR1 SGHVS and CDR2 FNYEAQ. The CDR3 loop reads CASSPTGADGTKNIQYF.

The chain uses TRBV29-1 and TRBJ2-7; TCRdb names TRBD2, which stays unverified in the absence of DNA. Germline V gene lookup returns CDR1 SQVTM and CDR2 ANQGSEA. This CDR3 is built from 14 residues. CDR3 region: CSVDPSGERYEQYF.

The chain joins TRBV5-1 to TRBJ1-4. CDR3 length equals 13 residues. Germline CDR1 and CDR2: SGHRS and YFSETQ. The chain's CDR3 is CASRPTTNEKLFF.

The CDR3 here is CASIGRGVNTGELFF. V gene TRBV10-2 combines with J gene TRBJ2-2; TCRdb proposes TRBD2, but this gene call is untestable without DNA. This CDR3 is 15 amino acids long. Germline assignment: CDR1 WSHSY and CDR2 SAAADI.

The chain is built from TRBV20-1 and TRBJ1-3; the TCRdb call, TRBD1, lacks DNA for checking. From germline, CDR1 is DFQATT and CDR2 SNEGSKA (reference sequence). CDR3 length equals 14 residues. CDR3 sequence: CSAKTGTGGNTIYF.

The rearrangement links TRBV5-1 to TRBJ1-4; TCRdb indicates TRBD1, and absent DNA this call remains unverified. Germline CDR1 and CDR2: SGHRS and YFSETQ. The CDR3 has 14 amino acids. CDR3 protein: CASRGGGGNEKLFF.

This CDR3 is CAISAGEAQYF. The chain uses TRBV10-3 and TRBJ2-3; no DNA is available, so the TRBD1 call from TCRdb remains unchecked. CDR1 is ENHRY, CDR2 SYGVKD, per germline. The length of the CDR3 is 11 residues.

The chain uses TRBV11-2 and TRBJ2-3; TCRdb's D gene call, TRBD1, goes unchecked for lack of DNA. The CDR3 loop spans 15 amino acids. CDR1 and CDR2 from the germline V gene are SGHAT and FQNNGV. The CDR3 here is CASSFAAGVTDTQYF.

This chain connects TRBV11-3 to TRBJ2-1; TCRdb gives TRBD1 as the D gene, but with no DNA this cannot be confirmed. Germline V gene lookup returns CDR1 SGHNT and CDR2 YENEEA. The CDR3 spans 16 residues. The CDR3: CASSSRTGSSYNEQFF.

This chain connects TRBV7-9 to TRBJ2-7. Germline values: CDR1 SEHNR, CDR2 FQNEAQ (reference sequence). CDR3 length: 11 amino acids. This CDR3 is CASSTEYEQYF.

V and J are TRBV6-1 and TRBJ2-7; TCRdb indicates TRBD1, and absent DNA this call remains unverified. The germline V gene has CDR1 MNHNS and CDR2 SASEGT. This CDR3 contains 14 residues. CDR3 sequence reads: CASMSGGVPYEQYF.

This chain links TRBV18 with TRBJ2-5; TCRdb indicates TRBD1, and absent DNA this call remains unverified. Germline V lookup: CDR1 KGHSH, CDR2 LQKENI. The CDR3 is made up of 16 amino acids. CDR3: CASSPRRTGGKETQYF. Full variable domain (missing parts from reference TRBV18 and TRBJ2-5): NAGVMQNPRHLVRRRGQEARLRCSPMKGHSHVYWYRQLPEEGLKFMVYLQKENIIDESGMPKERFSAEFPKEGPSILRIQQVVRGDSAAYFCASSPRRTGGKETQYFGPGTRLLVL.

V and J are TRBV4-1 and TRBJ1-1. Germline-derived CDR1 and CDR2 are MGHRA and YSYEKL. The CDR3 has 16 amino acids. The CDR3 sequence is CASSQVFGRLNTEAFF.

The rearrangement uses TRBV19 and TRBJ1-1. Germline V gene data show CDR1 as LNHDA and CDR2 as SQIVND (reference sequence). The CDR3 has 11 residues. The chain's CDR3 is CASSTSTEAFF.

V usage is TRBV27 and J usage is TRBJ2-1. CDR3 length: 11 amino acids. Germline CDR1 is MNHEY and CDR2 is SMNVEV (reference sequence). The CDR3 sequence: CASNSYSEQFF.

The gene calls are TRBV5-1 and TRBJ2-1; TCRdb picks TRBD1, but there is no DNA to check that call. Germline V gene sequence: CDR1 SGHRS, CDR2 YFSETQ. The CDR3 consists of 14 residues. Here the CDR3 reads CASSFEPPDNEQFF.

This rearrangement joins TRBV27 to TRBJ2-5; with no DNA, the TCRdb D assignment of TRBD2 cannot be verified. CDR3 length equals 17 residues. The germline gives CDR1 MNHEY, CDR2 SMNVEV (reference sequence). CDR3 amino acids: CASSFIASGARSKTQYF.

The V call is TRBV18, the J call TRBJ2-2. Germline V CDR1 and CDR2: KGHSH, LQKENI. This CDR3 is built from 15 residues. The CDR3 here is CASSPMDGNTGELFF.

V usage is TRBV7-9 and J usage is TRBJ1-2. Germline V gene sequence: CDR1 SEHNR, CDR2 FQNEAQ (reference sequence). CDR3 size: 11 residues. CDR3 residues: CASSFKGRYTF.

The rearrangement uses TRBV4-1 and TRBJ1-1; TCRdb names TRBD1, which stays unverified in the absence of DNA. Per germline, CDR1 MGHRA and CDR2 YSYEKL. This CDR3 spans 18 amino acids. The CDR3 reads CASSHFPGQGTLGTEAFF.

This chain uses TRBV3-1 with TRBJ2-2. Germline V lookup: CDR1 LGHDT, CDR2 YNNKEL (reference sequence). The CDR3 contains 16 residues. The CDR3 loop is CASSQDNGVYTGELFF.

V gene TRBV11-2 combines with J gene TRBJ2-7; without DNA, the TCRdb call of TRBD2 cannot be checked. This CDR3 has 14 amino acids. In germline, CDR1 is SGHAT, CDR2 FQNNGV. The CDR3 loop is CASSSTSGGYEQYF.

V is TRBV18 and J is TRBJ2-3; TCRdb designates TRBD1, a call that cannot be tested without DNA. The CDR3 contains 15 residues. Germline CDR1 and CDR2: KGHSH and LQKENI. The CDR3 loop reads CASSPTGPSTDTQYF.

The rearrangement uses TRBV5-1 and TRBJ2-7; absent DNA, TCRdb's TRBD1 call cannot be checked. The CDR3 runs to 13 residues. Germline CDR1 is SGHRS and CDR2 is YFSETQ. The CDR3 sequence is CASSDLRGTEQYF.

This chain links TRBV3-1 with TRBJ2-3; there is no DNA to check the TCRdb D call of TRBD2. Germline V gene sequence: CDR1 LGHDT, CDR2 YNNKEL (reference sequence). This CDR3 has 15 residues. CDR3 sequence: CASKASGGAPDTQYF.